This TCR beta chain was captured in a study of blood T cell repertoires in COVID-19. Across the study: Samples of COVID-19 (acute and convalescent) were obtained from the United States, Italy and Spain. T cells, B-cell-depleted T cells, or PBMCs supplied cDNA or gDNA.

With 2 bases removed from V and 6 bases from J, the gap between germline ends came to 13 bases. CDR1 and CDR2 from the germline V gene are SNHLY and FYNNEI. The CDR3 runs 14 residues. Study processing details: Amplification with reference gene primers provided the estimates of nucleated cell counts. Clones were sequenced by immunoSEQ multiplex PCR, and TCRdb holds only the in-frame ones, with some missing. The DNA gave D and trimming, while V, J and clone size come from that table. The repertoire holds 250,000 to 350,000 clones, roughly 90% seen once, with approximately 0.85% in the top ten. The V call is TRBV2, the J call TRBJ1-2; D not resolved. The source is a woman in her forties who had recovered from COVID-19. The sample comprised peripheral blood. The chain's CDR3 is CASSEREGSDGYTF. The CDR3 bases are TGTGCCAGCAGTGAAAGGGAGGGTTCGGATGGCTACACCTTC.